A selection of T cell receptor beta chains follows, all from one sample in a study of neurological immune-mediated disorders. In TCRdb, the 5' RACE reads were re-called with MiXCR into one record per CDR3 protein. Of roughly 61,000 distinct CDR3 sequences listed, around a tenth are singletons. The sequencing input was PBMCs. These receptors were obtained from a male donor with HTLV-1-associated myelopathy (HAM/TSP). Both conserved end residues are part of each CDR3. D genes are given only for firm matches. Rows may omit the clone size; those that give it use once, few, many or a size class.

clone size: many; J gene: TRBJ1-1; V gene: TRBV11-2; D gene: .; CDR3 DNA: TGTGCCAGCAGCTTAGATGGAGGGGGGGGATGGAACACTGAAGCTTTCTTT; CDR3 protein: CASSLDGGGGWNTEAFF
clone size: many; J gene: TRBJ2-1; V gene: TRBV10-3; D gene: TRBD2; CDR3 DNA: TGTGCCGCGGGGGGGGCGGGAAATGAGCAGTTCTTC; CDR3 protein: CAAGGAGNEQFF
clone size: many; J gene: TRBJ2-5; V gene: TRBV20-1; D gene: .; CDR3 DNA: TGCAGTGCTACCCCTCGCGGTAAAAAAGAGACCCAGTACTTC; CDR3 protein: CSATPRGKKETQYF
clone size: .; J gene: TRBJ2-6; V gene: TRBV7-9; D gene: .; CDR3 DNA: TGTGCCAGCAGCTTAGATGGAACTCCGGGGCCGGGTGGGGCCAACGTCCTGACTTTC; CDR3 protein: CASSLDGTPGPGGANVLTF
clone size: many; J gene: TRBJ2-5; V gene: TRBV29-1; D gene: TRBD2; CDR3 DNA: TGCAGCGCGGGGACTAGCGGGGGTCAGGAGACCCAGTACTTC; CDR3 protein: CSAGTSGGQETQYF
clone size: many; J gene: TRBJ1-5; V gene: TRBV20-1; D gene: .; CDR3 DNA: TGCAGTGCTAGAGTATCGGATCAGCCCCAGCATTTT; CDR3 protein: CSARVSDQPQHF
clone size: many; J gene: TRBJ2-1; V gene: TRBV9; D gene: TRBD2; CDR3 DNA: TGTGCCAGCAGCCCCCCTGGCGGGGGGGTCTCCTACAATGAGCAGTTCTTC; CDR3 protein: CASSPPGGGVSYNEQFF
clone size: .; J gene: TRBJ1-1; V gene: TRBV5-1; D gene: .; CDR3 DNA: TGCGCCAGCAGCTTGGCGGCAGGAAAGACTGAAGCTTTCTTT; CDR3 protein: CASSLAAGKTEAFF
clone size: many; J gene: TRBJ2-3; V gene: TRBV5-1; D gene: .; CDR3 DNA: TGCGCCAGCAGCCAGGGGCCAGATACGCAGTATTTT; CDR3 protein: CASSQGPDTQYF
clone size: .; J gene: TRBJ2-7; V gene: TRBV9; D gene: .; CDR3 DNA: TGTGCCAGCAGCGTGGGGAGTACCAGGTCGATTTACGAGCAGTACTTC; CDR3 protein: CASSVGSTRSIYEQYF
clone size: many; J gene: TRBJ2-5; V gene: TRBV5-1; D gene: .; CDR3 DNA: TGCGCCAGCAGCTTGGCGGGACCGAACCAAGAGACCCAGTACTTC; CDR3 protein: CASSLAGPNQETQYF
clone size: many; J gene: TRBJ2-6; V gene: TRBV5-1; D gene: .; CDR3 DNA: TGCGCCAGCAGCGCGACGGGGCGGGGGCGCAGCTCTGGGGCCAACGTCCTGACTTTC; CDR3 protein: CASSATGRGRSSGANVLTF
clone size: many; J gene: TRBJ2-3; V gene: TRBV18; D gene: TRBD1; CDR3 DNA: TGTGCCAGCTCACCTGACAGGGGTCGAGATACGCAGTATTTT; CDR3 protein: CASSPDRGRDTQYF
clone size: many; J gene: TRBJ2-7; V gene: TRBV5-1; D gene: .; CDR3 DNA: TGCGCCAGCAGCGTTAACAGGTTTTCCACCTACGAGCAGTACTTC; CDR3 protein: CASSVNRFSTYEQYF
clone size: many; J gene: TRBJ1-2; V gene: TRBV5-6; D gene: .; CDR3 DNA: TGTGCCAGCAGCCCTGGACAAGAGAGCGGCTACACCTTC; CDR3 protein: CASSPGQESGYTF
clone size: many; J gene: TRBJ2-5; V gene: TRBV2; D gene: TRBD1; CDR3 DNA: TGTGCCAGCAGTGCGGACAGGGGGCGGGAGACCCAGTACTTC; CDR3 protein: CASSADRGRETQYF
clone size: many; J gene: TRBJ1-1; V gene: TRBV10-3; D gene: .; CDR3 DNA: TGTGCCATCAGTGAGTCGATTGCAGCAAACACTGAAGCTTTCTTT; CDR3 protein: CAISESIAANTEAFF
clone size: many; J gene: TRBJ2-7; V gene: TRBV25-1; D gene: .; CDR3 DNA: TGTGCCAGCAGTGGGTACGGGGGATCCTACGAGCAGTACTTC; CDR3 protein: CASSGYGGSYEQYF
clone size: few; J gene: TRBJ2-5; V gene: TRBV7-2; D gene: .; CDR3 DNA: TGTGCCAGCAGCTTTTACGGGGGGCAAGGAGAGACCCAGTACTTC; CDR3 protein: CASSFYGGQGETQYF
clone size: .; J gene: TRBJ1-1; V gene: TRBV4-3; D gene: TRBD1; CDR3 DNA: TGCTCCAGCAGCCCGGTGACAGGGGGCACTGAAGCTTTCTTT; CDR3 protein: CSSSPVTGGTEAFF
clone size: many; J gene: TRBJ1-4; V gene: TRBV5-1; D gene: .; CDR3 DNA: TGCGCCAGCAGCTTGGAGGTCGGAGAAAAACTGTTTTTT; CDR3 protein: CASSLEVGEKLFF
clone size: many; J gene: TRBJ2-7; V gene: TRBV24-1; D gene: TRBD1; CDR3 DNA: TGTGCCACCAGAGGCCCGGGACAGGATACCTACGAGCAGTACTTC; CDR3 protein: CATRGPGQDTYEQYF
clone size: many; J gene: TRBJ1-6; V gene: TRBV5-1; D gene: .; CDR3 DNA: TGCGCCAGCAGCTTGAGGGAAGGGAGGAGCTCCTATAATTCACCCCTCCACTTT; CDR3 protein: CASSLREGRSSYNSPLHF
clone size: many; J gene: TRBJ1-2; V gene: TRBV5-1; D gene: .; CDR3 DNA: TGCGCCAGCAGCTTGGGGAATAACTATGGCTACACCTTC; CDR3 protein: CASSLGNNYGYTF
clone size: many; J gene: TRBJ2-3; V gene: TRBV7-9; D gene: TRBD1; CDR3 DNA: TGTGCCAGCAGCCACCGCGGGACAGGGTCTTCTGATACGCAGTATTTT; CDR3 protein: CASSHRGTGSSDTQYF